The rows below give T cell receptor beta chains drawn from one sample of a study of beta chain features in type 1 diabetes. Generated by immunoSEQ multiplex PCR, the TCRdb table keeps only in-frame clones and is missing some. The sample has 200,000 to 250,000 clones, over 8.5% seen once; the top ten hold around 0.037%. Source material: naive CD4+ T cells from blood. The receptors come from a woman between 18 and 30 years old in good health. The CDR3 runs from the conserved cysteine through the conserved F or W.

TRBV7-9	TRBJ1-4	CASSPYRERGEKLFF
TRBV28	TRBJ2-2	CASKAYGTSGGTGELFF
TRBV6-5	TRBJ1-4	CASSPSPRDRFPYF
TRBV6-1	TRBJ2-7	CASRMGEGETYEQYF
TRBV6-5	TRBJ1-6	CASSYDRSSYNSPLHF
TRBV6-5	TRBJ2-7	CASSYRGYEQYF
TRBV6-5	TRBJ2-3	CASSYGYARGTDTQYF
TRBV25-1	TRBJ2-5	CASSDTKGSWETQYF
TRBV5-6	TRBJ1-2	CASSLQGKPALLYGYTF
TRBV5-4	TRBJ2-1	CASSLGLATYNEQFF
TRBV5-6	TRBJ2-3	CASRLAMSTDTQYF
TRBV11-2	TRBJ2-5	CASSLRRLEGETQYF
TRBV5-1	TRBJ1-1	CASSLFQDTEAFF
TRBV2	TRBJ1-2	CASSPGQNYGYTF
TRBV6-5	TRBJ2-7	CASSRGGQGLEQYF
TRBV9	TRBJ1-2	CASSGRGTTNYGYTF
TRBV27	TRBJ2-6	CASSSDPGGLIWANVLTF
TRBV27	TRBJ2-2	CASTLDRSGGSTGELFF
TRBV9	TRBJ2-3	CASSPRLAGGGTDTQYF
TRBV11-2	TRBJ2-7	CASSSLAKTGRYEQYF
TRBV7-9	TRBJ2-3	CASSSLRLAGGTQYF
TRBV29-1	TRBJ2-7	CSVEVGHYEQYF
TRBV28	TRBJ1-5	CASSPPNSNQPQHF
TRBV19	TRBJ2-2	CACSRAGGNTGELFF
TRBV9	TRBJ2-5	CASSARQGILLETQYF
TRBV7-3	TRBJ2-3	CASSFLAGLDTQYF
TRBV14	TRBJ1-2	CASSGHSYGYTF
TRBV5-1	TRBJ1-3	CASSFGTGSGNTIYF
TRBV12-5	TRBJ2-1	CASGKGLAGKGDEQFF
TRBV7-9	TRBJ2-1	CASSTRLAGGLDEQFF
TRBV2	TRBJ2-2	CASKGGSVSTGELFF
TRBV5-5	TRBJ2-7	CASSLSGGYEQYF
TRBV2	TRBJ2-7	CASSRKRERTYEQYF
TRBV11-2	TRBJ1-2	CASSARPGQGDGYTF
TRBV11-1	TRBJ2-1	CASSLAGIAGYNEQFF
TRBV6-6	TRBJ2-6	CASSYGRSSGANVLTF
TRBV5-1	TRBJ2-2	CASSLVGGTGNTGELFF
TRBV14	TRBJ2-7	CASSQPGSKTYEQYF
TRBV1	TRBJ2-4	CTSSQISGTSDLLAKNIQYF
TRBV13	TRBJ2-7	CASSLRRLRYEQYF
TRBV18	TRBJ2-7	CASSPAMSYEQYF
TRBV19	TRBJ1-2	CASSILSSNYGYTF
TRBV7-7	TRBJ2-3	CASSLGGDRNTDTQYF
TRBV5-1	TRBJ2-3	CASSPESSGRGDTQYF
TRBV4-1	TRBJ1-1	CASSQVEGESFEAFF